This T cell receptor (beta chain) was profiled in a study of T cell clonotyping in hematopoietic cell transplantation. Study context: Cytoreduction preceded collection of pretransplant recipient samples.

This CDR3 has 12 residues. Germline CDR1 is SQVTM and CDR2 is ANQGSEA. Trimming took 5 bases from V and 9 from J; bases not matched to a gene: 8. Clones were read by immunoSEQ multiplex PCR, and TCRdb kept only the in-frame ones, dropping some. The sample lists more than 25,000 clones; about 70% were seen once. As for time point: recipient sample about 28 days before transplant, after cytoreduction. Concerning this clone: Antigen specificity is unknown.

Study results and caveats: Broader posttransplant TCR repertoire diversity was predicted by graft donor and pretransplant recipient Inverse Simpson Index values. After transplant, recipient diversity fell while pathologically expanded clonotypes grew through day 180. Few recipient clonotypes overlapped donors; over 95% were de novo at given depth.

The sequencing used peripheral blood mononuclear cells, collected before stem cell transplant. This chain connects TRBV29-1 to TRBJ2-7, with 9 bases identical to TRBD2. This clonotype was obtained from a man aged 50-60 years with myelodysplastic syndrome. Some clones in this sample may be carry-over from other donors' samples. The CDR3 nucleotides are TGCAGCGTTATGGTAATGCGGGAGGGGCAGTACTTC. Translation gives CSVMVMREGQYF.